This T cell receptor (beta chain) was identified in a study of vaccination and CD4 T cells after COVID-19. Study overall: From HCoV-229E, HCoV-OC43, HCoV-NL63 and SARS-CoV-2, overlapping spike peptides were used to stimulate the cells.

Sample treatment: approximately 11-day PBMC culture with coronavirus spike peptide pools or control peptides (ViraFEST assay). Negative selection recovered the CD4+ T cells once they had spent around 11 days in culture. For this clonotype: Its antigen remains unknown.

With the Oncomine TCR Beta short-read assay, DNA from cultured CD4+ T cells was sequenced. TCRdb fed the PCR reads into MiXCR, producing one record per CDR3 protein. Here the sample spans just over 20,000 distinct CDR3 sequences, approximately 48% being singletons. The origin of this receptor is a human donor who had recovered from COVID-19. Sequencing input: CD4+ T cells from blood, cultured in vitro.

The CDR3 DNA is TGTGCCAGCAGTGTCAGAAACACTGAAGCTTTCTTT. Translating gives CASSVRNTEAFF. V is TRBV2 and J is TRBJ1-1; no reliable D call. The CDR3 loop spans 12 amino acids. Germline loops: CDR1 SNHLY, CDR2 FYNNEI. V was shortened by 4 bases and J by 2 bases, with 5 bases between the two germline ends. Full variable domain (rest looked up from reference TRBV2 and TRBJ1-1): EPEVTQTPSHQVTQMGQEVILRCVPISNHLYFYWYRQILGQKVEFLVSFYNNEISEKSEIFDDQFSVERPDGSNFTLKIRSTKLEDSAMYFCASSVRNTEAFFGQGTRLTVV.